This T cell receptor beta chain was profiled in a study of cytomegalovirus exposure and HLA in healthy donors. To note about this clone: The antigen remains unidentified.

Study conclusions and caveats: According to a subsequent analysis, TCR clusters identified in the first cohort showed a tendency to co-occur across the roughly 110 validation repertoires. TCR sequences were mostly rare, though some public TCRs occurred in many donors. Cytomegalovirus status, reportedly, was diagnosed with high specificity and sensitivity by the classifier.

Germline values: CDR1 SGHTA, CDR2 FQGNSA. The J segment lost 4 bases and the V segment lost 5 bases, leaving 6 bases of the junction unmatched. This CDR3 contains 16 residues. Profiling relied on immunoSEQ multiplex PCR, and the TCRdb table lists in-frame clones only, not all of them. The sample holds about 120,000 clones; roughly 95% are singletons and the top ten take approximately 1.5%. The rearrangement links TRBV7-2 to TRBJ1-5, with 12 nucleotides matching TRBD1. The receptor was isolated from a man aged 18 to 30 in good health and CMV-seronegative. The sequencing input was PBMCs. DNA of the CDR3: TGTGCCAGCAGCGTAGGGACAGGGGGCTCGAATCAGCCCCAGCATTTT. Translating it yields CASSVGTGGSNQPQHF.